This is a list of T cell receptor beta chains from one sample in a study of OX40 agonist ivuxolimab in advanced cancers. Generated by immunoSEQ multiplex PCR, the TCRdb table keeps only in-frame clones and is missing some. The sample has 55,000 to 80,000 clones, 85% to 90% seen once. The source material was CD4+ or CD8+ T cells sorted from blood, sampled in a trial of the OX40 agonist ivuxolimab. The receptors were sampled from an adult with an advanced solid tumor such as melanoma, head and neck, liver or kidney cancer. CDR3s include the opening cysteine and the closing phenylalanine or tryptophan. The D gene is left open where the match is weak. Where a row states a size, it is once, few, many or the class of an expanded clone; other rows omit it.

>TRBJ2-7|-|-|TRBV6-6
TGTGCCAGCAGTTTTGACCATTACGAGCAGTACTTC
CASSFDHYEQYF
>TRBJ2-1|medium-sized|-|TRBV4-2
TGTGCCAGCAGCCAAGATACCGGGGGTTCCTACAATGAGCAGTTCTTC
CASSQDTGGSYNEQFF
>TRBJ2-1|-|-|TRBV27
TGTGCCAGCAGAACACTAGGGAGCTCCTACAATGAGCAGTTCTTC
CASRTLGSSYNEQFF
>TRBJ2-7|-|-|TRBV2
TGTGCCAGCACTCTAAGCCGGGAACCAAGCTACGAGCAGTACTTC
CASTLSREPSYEQYF
>TRBJ2-1|-|-|TRBV7-2
TGTGCCAGCAGCTTAGACGGTAGCGGCTACAATGAGCAGTTCTTC
CASSLDGSGYNEQFF
>TRBJ2-7|-|TRBD2|TRBV25-1
TGTGCCAGCAGTGAGGGACTAGTCTACGAGCAGTACTTC
CASSEGLVYEQYF
>TRBJ2-1|once|TRBD2|TRBV14
TGTGCCAGCAGTCCCCCGGGACTAGCGGGATTATTCAATGAGCAGTTCTTC
CASSPPGLAGLFNEQFF
>TRBJ1-5|-|TRBD1|TRBV7-2
TGTGCCAGCAGCTTAACAGGGGAGATCTATCAGCCCCAGCATTTT
CASSLTGEIYQPQHF
>TRBJ2-1|-|-|TRBV6-6
TGTGCCAGCAGTCCCCTCTGGGCCTCCGAGCAGTTCTTC
CASSPLWASEQFF
>TRBJ2-5|-|-|TRBV5-1
TGCGCCAGCAGCTTGGTTGAGACCCAGTACTTC
CASSLVETQYF
>TRBJ2-3|-|TRBD1|TRBV15
TGTGCCACCGGGGGACAGGGGGTTGCAGATACGCAGTATTTT
CATGGQGVADTQYF
>TRBJ2-1|-|TRBD2|TRBV10-1
TGCGCCAGCAGTGACTATCTAGCGGGGGACCTCTCCTACAATGAGCAGTTCTTC
CASSDYLAGDLSYNEQFF
>TRBJ2-7|-|-|TRBV4-1
TGCGCCAGCAGCCAAGCAGCCATCAGTTTGAGCGAGGGGTCCTACGAGCAGTACTTC
CASSQAAISLSEGSYEQYF
>TRBJ2-3|-|-|TRBV28
TGTGCCAGCGCCAATTTGGGTAGCACAGATACGCAGTATTTT
CASANLGSTDTQYF
>TRBJ2-1|-|-|TRBV10-1
TGCGCCAGCAGGGGGATCGATAATGAGCAGTTCTTC
CASRGIDNEQFF
>TRBJ2-2|-|-|TRBV19
TGTGCCAGTAGCATCCAGCTGGGAAACACCGGGGAGCTGTTTTTT
CASSIQLGNTGELFF
>TRBJ2-5|-|-|TRBV27
TGTGCCAGCAGTTGGGCCTATCGAGAGACCCAGTACTTC
CASSWAYRETQYF
>TRBJ1-2|-|-|TRBV4-1
TGCGCCAGCAGCCAAGAGAGACAGGCAGTAGTCTATGGCTACACCTTC
CASSQERQAVVYGYTF
>TRBJ2-1|-|-|TRBV5-1
TGCGCCAGCAGCTTCTTAGGTATCACCGACAATGAGCAGTTCTTC
CASSFLGITDNEQFF
>TRBJ2-7|-|-|TRBV19
TGTGCCAGTAGTCAGGCTACGGGATCCTACTACGAGCAGTACTTC
CASSQATGSYYEQYF
>TRBJ1-1|-|-|TRBV28
TGTGCCAGCAGTCTCCGGATGGACGTAACTGAAGCTTTCTTT
CASSLRMDVTEAFF
>TRBJ2-7|-|TRBD2|TRBV5-3
TGTGCCAGAAGCTTGGTACCTAGCGGGGGAGCCTACGAGCAGTACTTC
CARSLVPSGGAYEQYF
>TRBJ1-5|-|-|TRBV27
TGTGCCAGCAGTTTATCGCCCAGGGTAAATCAGCCCCAGCATTTT
CASSLSPRVNQPQHF
>TRBJ2-1|-|-|TRBV19
TGTGCCAGTAGTATCCAGGAGTACAATGAGCAGTTCTTC
CASSIQEYNEQFF
>TRBJ2-7|-|-|TRBV5-1
TGCGCCAGCAGCTTGGAGGCTCCAACCCACGAGCAGTACTTC
CASSLEAPTHEQYF
>TRBJ2-7|-|TRBD2|TRBV6-5
TGTGCCAGCAGTTCCCAGGGACTAACAAGGACCTACGAGCAGTACTTC
CASSSQGLTRTYEQYF
>TRBJ1-5|-|-|TRBV6-4
TGTGCCAGCGGCCAAGGGGCCGGGTATCAGCCCCAGCATTTT
CASGQGAGYQPQHF
>TRBJ2-1|-|-|TRBV9
TGTGCCAGCAGCGTAACGGGGTATCATGAGCAGTTCTTC
CASSVTGYHEQFF
>TRBJ2-3|-|-|TRBV7-6
TGTGCCAGCAGCTTGATGACAGGAAGCACAGATACGCAGTATTTT
CASSLMTGSTDTQYF
>TRBJ2-3|-|-|TRBV19
TGTGCCAGTAGTATAGGGGCCCGGGGCGGAGATACGCAGTATTTT
CASSIGARGGDTQYF
>TRBJ1-6|once|-|TRBV15
TGTGCCACCAGCCCGGGGGATTCACCCCTCCACTTT
CATSPGDSPLHF
>TRBJ2-2|-|TRBD2|TRBV5-4
TGTGCCAGCACGCAGGCGGGAGCTGGGGAGCTGTTTTTT
CASTQAGAGELFF
>TRBJ1-4|-|-|TRBV14
TGTGCCAGCAGCCAGCAACAAGCAAATGAAAAACTGTTTTTT
CASSQQQANEKLFF
>TRBJ1-2|-|-|TRBV30
TGTGCCTGGAGTATGGGGGGCCTCTATGGCTACACCTTC
CAWSMGGLYGYTF
>TRBJ2-7|once|-|TRBV27
TGTGCCAGCAGCCGAGGCGGTTTCTACGAGCAGTACTTC
CASSRGGFYEQYF
>TRBJ1-1|few|TRBD1|TRBV27
TGTGCCAGCAGTGTAGACAGGGGCACTGAAGCTTTCTTT
CASSVDRGTEAFF
>TRBJ1-2|-|-|TRBV6-5
TGTGCCAGCAGTTATTCTTTTGGCTATGGCTACACCTTC
CASSYSFGYGYTF
>TRBJ2-5|-|TRBD2|TRBV9
TGTGCCAGCAGCGGGCTACTAGCGAGCGGGGAGACCCAGTACTTC
CASSGLLASGETQYF
>TRBJ2-3|-|TRBD2|TRBV10-3
TGTGCCATCAGTGTTGCTAGCGGGAGCACAGATACGCAGTATTTT
CAISVASGSTDTQYF
>TRBJ2-5|once|TRBD2|TRBV7-9
TGTGCCAGCAGCTTAGGTACCGGGACTAGCGTGGCAGAGACCCAGTACTTC
CASSLGTGTSVAETQYF
>TRBJ2-7|-|-|TRBV4-2
TGTGCCAGCAGCGAAGCCCAGGCTAACTCCTACGAGCAGTACTTC
CASSEAQANSYEQYF
>TRBJ2-7|-|-|TRBV27
TGTGCCAGCACCTGGTCCTATAGTTCCGGGTCCCACGAGCAGTACTTC
CASTWSYSSGSHEQYF
>TRBJ2-2|-|TRBD2|TRBV4-1
TGCGCCAGCAGCCAAGCAGTTGAAGTTGGAGCGGGAGTAGGCGGGGAGCTGTTTTTT
CASSQAVEVGAGVGGELFF
>TRBJ1-2|-|-|TRBV30
TGTGCCTGGAACGTCGGGTCGGATGGCTACACCTTC
CAWNVGSDGYTF
>TRBJ1-5|few|-|TRBV6-5
TGTGCCAGCAGTTCGTATCAGGGCAAACAGCCCCAGCATTTT
CASSSYQGKQPQHF
>TRBJ2-3|few|TRBD2|TRBV30
TGTGCCTGGAGTCCGGGACTAAGCACAGATACGCAGTATTTT
CAWSPGLSTDTQYF
>TRBJ2-7|once|-|TRBV11-2
TGTGCCAGCAGCTTAGAGTTGTTGGGGGGAAGTTACGAGCAGTACTTC
CASSLELLGGSYEQYF
>TRBJ2-3|-|-|TRBV19
TGTGCCAGTAGCACGGTTTTCACAGATACGCAGTATTTT
CASSTVFTDTQYF
>TRBJ1-1|-|-|TRBV19
TGTGCCAGTAGTATAGGGTGGACTGAAGCTTTCTTT
CASSIGWTEAFF
>TRBJ1-6|-|-|TRBV30
TGTGCCTGGAGTGTGGGTGAAGTCCATAATTCACCCCTCCACTTT
CAWSVGEVHNSPLHF
>TRBJ2-1|-|TRBD1|TRBV28
TGTGCCAGCAGTTTAGACAGGGAGTCCTACAATGAGCAGTTCTTC
CASSLDRESYNEQFF
>TRBJ2-3|-|-|TRBV15
TGTGCCACCAGCAGAGTCATAGCCGCCGGGGGCACAGATACGCAGTATTTT
CATSRVIAAGGTDTQYF
>TRBJ1-3|-|-|TRBV7-3
TGTGCCAGCAGCTTAGATGGATCGGGCGGAAACACCATATATTTT
CASSLDGSGGNTIYF
>TRBJ1-2|-|TRBD1|TRBV7-9
TGTGCCAGCAGCCTGGTGACAGGGCTAGGGAACTATGGCTACACCTTC
CASSLVTGLGNYGYTF
>TRBJ2-3|-|-|TRBV28
TGTGCCAGCAGTTTATGGTTGCAGGAGGGGATACCTAGCACAGATACGCAGTATTTT
CASSLWLQEGIPSTDTQYF
>TRBJ1-3|-|TRBD1|TRBV5-4
TGTGCCAGCAGCCGGTTCGGGACAGTTGGAAACACCATATATTTT
CASSRFGTVGNTIYF
>TRBJ2-5|once|-|TRBV11-2
TGTGCCAGCAGCTCCGGCGGGGCCCAGTACTTC
CASSSGGAQYF
>TRBJ1-4|-|-|TRBV10-3
TGTGCCATCAGTGAGTCAGGGGCTTTGGATGAAAAACTGTTTTTT
CAISESGALDEKLFF
>TRBJ2-1|-|TRBD1|TRBV27
TGTGCCAGCAGTACCCGCGAGACAGGGTTAAAGGAGCAGTTCTTC
CASSTRETGLKEQFF